This T cell receptor (beta chain) is from a study of cytomegalovirus exposure and HLA in healthy donors. Study-wide background: About 80 million unique TCRs from HLA-typed donors made up an early data release.

The PCR used 60 Vbeta and 13 Jbeta primers. Profiled with immunoSEQ multiplex PCR; TCRdb holds only in-frame clones, not every one. The repertoire holds 150,000 to 200,000 clones, with 75% as singletons. CDR1 and CDR2 from the germline V gene are KGHSH and LQKENI. CDR3 length: 14 residues. V was shortened by 2 bases and J by 5 bases, with 10 bases between the two germline ends. The sequenced sample was PBMCs. The chain employs TRBV18 and TRBJ1-5; D is unclear. This clonotype originated in a man younger than 30 in good health and CMV-seropositive. The CDR3, as DNA: TGTGCCAGCTCACCATTTATGAGTCATCAGCCCCAGCATTTT. Translating gives CASSPFMSHQPQHF.